The sequence of this T cell receptor (beta chain) was determined in a study of spatial heterogeneity in lung cancer. For the study at large: Detected sequences consistently included more beta-chain ones than alpha-chain ones.

Germline-derived CDR1 and CDR2 are MNHEY and SVGEGT. CDR3 length: 15 amino acids. V lost 5 bases to trimming and J lost 6 bases; unmatched junction nucleotides: 12. Single TCR cDNA molecules each had their own unique molecular identifier. One entry per CDR3 protein results from TCRdb running MiXCR on the 5' RACE reads. The sample has roughly 8,000 distinct CDR3 sequences, 6.5% to 8% seen once. Time point of the sample: sample taken at primary tumor resection. Whole RNA, isolated from tumor, nontumor lung or frozen PBMC, was sequenced without prior sorting. Whole-study results and caveats: The study found ubiquitous expanded tumor TCRs in blood more at resection than follow-up.

This clonotype appeared many times. Its cognate antigen is unknown. Sequences were derived from PBMCs, sampled at surgery. V is TRBV6-2 or TRBV6-3 and J is TRBJ2-5; TRBD1 aligns across 7 bases. The source of this sequence is a female donor with early-stage non-small cell lung cancer. The CDR3 is CASSTRQGVGKTQYF. CDR3 sequence (DNA): TGTGCCAGCAGTACCCGACAGGGAGTCGGGAAGACCCAGTACTTC.